A single sample is the source of the 25 T cell receptor beta chains below, sequenced in a study of T cells after yellow fever vaccination. TCRdb analysed the 5' RACE reads with MiXCR anew, one entry per CDR3 protein. The repertoire holds more than 30,000 distinct CDR3 sequences, with about 6.3% as singletons. This specimen was PBMCs, either bulk or a sorted T-cell subset (CD4+, CD8+, memory, or dextramer-sorted; not recorded which), taken on the day of the first yellow fever vaccination. These receptors were taken from a man younger than 35 who received the YFV17D yellow fever vaccine.

At least ten counts were recorded for this clonotype. V gene TRBV20-1 combines with J gene TRBJ2-5; D is possibly TRBD1 or TRBD2 (6 bases each). Germline-derived CDR1 and CDR2 are DFQATT and SNEGSKA (reference sequence). The CDR3 runs 15 residues. The ends were cut back, 0 bases at V and 3 bases at J, with 14 bases in the middle. This chain's CDR3 is CSARDGGRGEETQYF. The CDR3 coding sequence is TGCAGTGCTAGAGACGGGGGCAGGGGCGAAGAGACCCAGTACTTC.

The chain is built from TRBV20-1 and TRBJ2-5; D tentatively reads TRBD1 or TRBD2 (5 bases each). V was trimmed by 8 bases and J by 4 bases, leaving 14 bases between them. CDR3 length: 12 residues. Per the germline V gene, CDR1 is DFQATT and CDR2 is SNEGSKA (reference sequence). DNA of the CDR3: TGCAGTTCTACAGAGGGGCTAGAGACCCAGTACTTC. Translated: CSSTEGLETQYF.

The chain has TRBV25-1 and TRBJ2-3, with 9 positions matching TRBD2. The germline V gene has CDR1 MGHDK and CDR2 SYGVNS. The V segment lost 1 base and the J segment 6 bases; nucleotides outside the gene matches: 23. The CDR3 sequence is 21 residues long. Here the CDR3 DNA reads TGTGCCAGCAGTGAATCCCTGACAGGGCTCTCTGGCGGGGGGGTCAGGGATACGCAGTATTTT. Translated, it gives CASSESLTGLSGGGVRDTQYF. Variable domain in full (rest from reference TRBV25-1 and TRBJ2-3): EADIYQTPRYLVIGTGKKITLECSQTMGHDKMYWYQQDPGMELHLIHYSYGVNSTEKGDLSSESTVSRIRTEHFPLTLESARPSHTSQYLCASSESLTGLSGGGVRDTQYFGPGTRLTVL.

This clonotype was recorded many times. V usage is TRBV15 and J usage is TRBJ2-2; D remains ambiguous. The CDR3 totals 15 residues. CDR1 is LNHNV and CDR2 is YYDKDF in the germline V gene (reference sequence). Between the trimmed V and J ends, which lost 0 bases and 6 bases, there was a span of 11 bases. In DNA, the CDR3 is TGTGCCACCAGCAGAGATTCCGTCCGGTCCGGGGAGCTGTTTTTT. Translation: CATSRDSVRSGELFF.

The chain has TRBV3-1 and TRBJ1-2; a weak D match, TRBD1 (6 bases). Trimming shortened V by 0 bases and J by 6 bases, and 17 bases separated the two germline ends. Germline-derived CDR1 and CDR2 are LGHDT and YNNKEL (reference sequence). The CDR3 is 16 residues long. The CDR3 sequence is CASSQEVSRTVNGYTF. In DNA, the CDR3 is TGTGCCAGCAGCCAAGAAGTTTCGAGGACAGTCAATGGCTACACCTTC. The variable domain in full, with the rest retrieved from reference TRBV3-1 and TRBJ1-2, is DTAVSQTPKYLVTQMGNDKSIKCEQNLGHDTMYWYKQDSKKFLKIMFSYNNKELIINETVPNRFSPKSPDKAHLNLHINSLELGDSAVYFCASSQEVSRTVNGYTFGSGTRLTVV.

This clonotype was recorded at least ten times. This chain joins TRBV11-1 and TRBJ2-3; 14 bases map to TRBD2. This CDR3 is built from 16 residues. The V segment lost 3 bases and the J segment 7 bases; nucleotides outside the gene matches: 6. The germline V gene encodes CDR1 SGHAT and CDR2 FQDESV (reference sequence). The CDR3 protein is CASSLTSGGAWNTQYF. CDR3 nucleotide sequence: TGTGCCAGCAGCTTGACTAGCGGGGGGGCCTGGAATACGCAGTATTTT.

At least ten counts were recorded for this clonotype. The rearrangement joins TRBV20-1 to TRBJ2-1, with 11 nucleotides matching TRBD2. The CDR3 has 14 residues. V lost 6 bases to trimming and J lost 4 bases; unmatched junction nucleotides: 5. Per germline, CDR1 DFQATT and CDR2 SNEGSKA (reference sequence). For the CDR3, the DNA is TGCAGTGCCCTTAGCGGGGGGGGGTACAATGAGCAGTTCTTC. Protein sequence: CSALSGGGYNEQFF.

The chain combines TRBV7-2 with TRBJ2-3; 7 bases are shared with TRBD2. CDR3 size: 16 residues. CDR1 and CDR2 (germline): SGHTA, FQGNSA. V was clipped by 0 bases and J by 3 bases; unmatched bases: 6. The CDR3 here is CASSLASGAGTDTQYF. The CDR3 nucleotides are TGTGCCAGCAGCTTAGCGAGCGGGGCGGGGACAGATACGCAGTATTTT.

This clonotype has ten or more counts. The rearrangement joins TRBV7-8 to TRBJ1-2; D is perhaps TRBD1 (5 bases). With 0 bases removed from V and 8 bases from J, the gap between germline ends came to 19 bases. The V gene's germline CDR1 is SGHVS and CDR2 FQNEAQ. The CDR3 length is 16 residues. The chain's CDR3 is CASSLAPAGVLSGYTF. The CDR3 DNA is TGTGCCAGCAGCTTAGCACCCGCGGGGGTTCTTTCGGGCTACACCTTC.

This clonotype was detected many times. V usage is TRBV11-2 and J usage is TRBJ2-7, with 7 bases matching TRBD1. Per germline, CDR1 SGHAT and CDR2 FQNNGV. The CDR3 loop spans 15 amino acids. V lost 1 base, J lost 2 bases, and 5 bases stayed unmatched. The CDR3 DNA reads as TGTGCCAGCAGCTTAGCTTATAGGGGGCCCTACGAGCAGTACGTC. It specifies CASSLAYRGPYEQYV.

This clonotype was detected many times. The CDR3 region is CASSDGGASDTQYF. CDR3 nucleotides: TGTGCCAGCAGTGACGGGGGGGCCTCAGATACGCAGTATTTT. The chain combines TRBV6-4 with TRBJ2-3; possibly TRBD2 for D (7 bases). Trimming removed 2 bases at V and 4 bases at J, with 10 bases between. The CDR3 loop spans 14 amino acids. Germline CDR1 is MRHNA and CDR2 is SNTAGT.

Worth noting for this clonotype: This sequence may be a read error, since a much larger clone differs from it by one base. The CDR3 loop reads CASSERGRNETQYF. CDR3 DNA: TGTGCCAGCAGCGAACGCGGGAGGAATGAGACCCAGTACTTC. The chain combines TRBV9 with TRBJ2-5; TRBD2 aligns across 8 bases. The CDR3 spans 14 residues. CDR1 and CDR2 (germline): SGDLS, YYNGEE. With 3 bases clipped from V and 5 bases from J, the junction kept 6 bases outside the gene matches.

The rearrangement uses TRBV5-1 and TRBJ2-7, with 7 bases that match TRBD1. The CDR3 sequence is 15 residues long. With V trimmed by 1 base and J by 4 bases, 8 bases remained unmatched. Per the germline V gene, CDR1 is SGHRS and CDR2 is YFSETQ. This CDR3 is CASSLQGEGVYEQYF. CDR3 DNA: TGCGCCAGCAGCTTGCAGGGGGAAGGCGTGTACGAGCAGTACTTC.

At least ten counts were recorded for this clonotype. The chain uses TRBV5-1 and TRBJ1-1; D is ambiguous. Germline V gene lookup returns CDR1 SGHRS and CDR2 YFSETQ. V was cut by 1 base and J by 0 bases, with 13 bases left in between. The CDR3 consists of 16 residues. In DNA form, the CDR3 reads TGCGCCAGCAGCTTGTTGTCCGCCGGGGTGAACACTGAAGCTTTCTTT. It specifies CASSLLSAGVNTEAFF. Full variable domain (missing parts from reference TRBV5-1 and TRBJ1-1): KAGVTQTPRYLIKTRGQQVTLSCSPISGHRSVSWYQQTPGQGLQFLFEYFSETQRNKGNFPGRFSGRQFSNSRSEMNVSTLELGDSALYLCASSLLSAGVNTEAFFGQGTRLTVV.

This clonotype showed up many times. The chain recombines TRBV6-1 with TRBJ2-2; D is undetermined. The CDR3 is 15 residues long. Deletions cut 1 base from V and 5 bases from J, with 11 bases between. Germline CDR1 MNHNS, CDR2 SASEGT. CDR3 region: CASSEVLAETGELFF. The CDR3 DNA sequence: TGTGCCAGCAGTGAAGTCTTGGCGGAGACCGGGGAGCTGTTTTTT.

This clonotype has ten or more counts. This sequence joins TRBV6-1 and TRBJ2-4; D is uncertain. Germline values: CDR1 MNHNS, CDR2 SASEGT. Trimming took 3 bases from V and 0 from J, leaving 9 bases between them. This CDR3 contains 15 residues. The CDR3 nucleotides are TGTGCCAGCAGTGATTTTGGGTCAGCCAAAAACATTCAGTACTTC. It codes for CASSDFGSAKNIQYF.

This clonotype counts as large (0.1 to 1%). V gene TRBV7-2 combines with J gene TRBJ2-5; 12 nucleotides match TRBD2. Trimming at V came to 5 bases and at J to 4 bases, leaving 5 bases not matched to a gene. This CDR3 spans 15 amino acids. Germline V gives CDR1 SGHTA, CDR2 FQGNSA. CDR3 sequence reads: CASSGKGLAGETQYF. As DNA, the CDR3 is TGTGCCAGCAGCGGGAAGGGACTAGCGGGAGAGACCCAGTACTTC.

The CDR3: CASSKKTGNTEAFF. The CDR3 coding sequence is TGTGCCAGCAGCAAGAAGACAGGGAACACTGAAGCTTTCTTT. J is TRBJ1-1 and V is TRBV21-1; the table gives TRBD1 as D, unverified against the DNA. TRBV21-1 counts as a pseudogene. The CDR3 spans 14 residues.

Regarding this clonotype: Since a much larger clone is just one base distant, this may be a read error. V gene TRBV20-1 combines with J gene TRBJ1-4; 8 bases line up with TRBD1. With 3 bases clipped from V and 8 bases from J, the junction kept 5 bases outside the gene matches. The CDR3 is 13 residues long. CDR1 DFQATT and CDR2 SNEGSKA come from the germline V gene (reference sequence). CDR3 sequence (DNA): TGCAGTGCTAGGCCGTACAGGGGGGAAAAACTGTTTTTT. Translating it yields CSARPYRGEKLFF.

This clonotype was observed at least ten times. The chain uses TRBV6-6 and TRBJ1-6, with no clear D. Looked up from germline, CDR1 is MNHNY and CDR2 is SVGAGI (reference sequence). There are 11 residues in the CDR3. Trimming shortened V by 8 bases and J by 7 bases, and 6 bases separated the two germline ends. The DNA of the CDR3 is TGTGCCAGCGAGGGAAATTCACCCCTCCACTTT. Translated, it gives CASEGNSPLHF.

This clonotype was counted ten times or more. V usage is TRBV5-4 and J usage is TRBJ2-3; D is unclear. CDR1 SGHNT and CDR2 YYREEE come from the germline V gene (reference sequence). V was pared by 4 bases and J by 2 bases, with 8 bases between. The CDR3 spans 13 residues. CDR3 loop: CASSPPNTDTQYF. The CDR3 nucleotides read TGTGCCAGCAGCCCACCAAACACAGATACGCAGTATTTT.

This clonotype has ten or more counts. The chain carries TRBV2 and TRBJ1-4; 7 nucleotides line up with TRBD1. J lost 1 base, V lost 2 bases, and 7 bases had no gene match. The CDR3 runs to 17 residues. CDR1 and CDR2 (germline): SNHLY, FYNNEI. The chain's CDR3 is CASSERRGRGTNEKLFF. The CDR3 DNA reads as TGTGCCAGCAGTGAACGAAGGGGGCGGGGAACTAATGAAAAACTGTTTTTT.

This clonotype was detected ten times or more. The rearrangement links TRBV4-1 to TRBJ2-3; either TRBD1 or TRBD2 may supply D (6 bases each). Germline values: CDR1 MGHRA, CDR2 YSYEKL. With 0 bases removed from V and 5 bases from J, the gap between germline ends came to 12 bases. The CDR3 runs to 15 residues. CDR3 in DNA: TGCGCCAGCAGCCAAGATGGAGGGGGAGGAGATACGCAGTATTTT. It yields the protein CASSQDGGGGDTQYF.

This clonotype appeared a few times. This chain joins TRBV20-1 and TRBJ2-3; 11 nucleotides line up with TRBD2. The CDR3 has 17 residues. CDR1 is DFQATT and CDR2 is SNEGSKA in the germline V gene (reference sequence). With V trimmed by 6 bases and J by 1 base, 12 bases remained unmatched. This CDR3 reads CSAPTSGGPRRTDTQYF. The DNA for the CDR3 is TGCAGTGCGCCTACTAGCGGGGGCCCTCGACGCACAGATACGCAGTATTTT.

This clonotype appeared many times. The chain couples TRBV6-2 or TRBV6-3 to TRBJ2-7, with 9 bases that match TRBD2. The CDR3 has 14 amino acids. CDR1 is MNHEY, CDR2 SVGEGT, per germline. V shed 5 bases and J 4 bases; nucleotides not matched to a gene: 6. This CDR3 reads CASSPQLAGYEQYV. The CDR3 nucleotides read TGTGCCAGCAGTCCCCAGCTAGCGGGATACGAGCAGTACGTC.